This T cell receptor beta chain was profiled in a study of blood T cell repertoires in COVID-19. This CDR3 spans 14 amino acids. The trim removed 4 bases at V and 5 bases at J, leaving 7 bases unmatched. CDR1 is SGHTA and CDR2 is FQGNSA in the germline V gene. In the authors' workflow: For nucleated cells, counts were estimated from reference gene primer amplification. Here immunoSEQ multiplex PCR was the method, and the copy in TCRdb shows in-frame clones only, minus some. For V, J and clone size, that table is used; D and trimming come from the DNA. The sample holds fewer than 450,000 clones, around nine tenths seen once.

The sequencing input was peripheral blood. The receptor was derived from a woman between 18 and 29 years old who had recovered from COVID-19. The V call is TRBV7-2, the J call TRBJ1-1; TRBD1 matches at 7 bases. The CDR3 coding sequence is TGTGCCAGCAGCTACCAGACAGGGAGGACTGAAGCTTTCTTT. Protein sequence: CASSYQTGRTEAFF.